Given below is one T cell receptor beta chain in context. The repertoire was sequenced with immunoSEQ multiplex PCR; TCRdb's copy has only in-frame clones and lacks some. The sample includes about 17,000 clones, around 86% of them seen just once. The sample belongs to a study of OX40 agonist ivuxolimab in advanced cancers. This TCR was recovered from an adult with an advanced solid tumor such as melanoma, head and neck, liver or kidney cancer. The specimen comprised CD4+ or CD8+ T cells sorted from blood, sampled in a trial of the OX40 agonist ivuxolimab.

The CDR3 DNA follows: TGCGCCAGCAGCTTACGTCAGGGGAACACCATATATTTT. It yields the protein CASSLRQGNTIYF. This chain uses TRBV5-1 with TRBJ1-3; TRBD1 might be the D (6 bases). Between the trimmed V and J ends, which lost 2 bases and 7 bases, there was a span of 10 bases. The V gene's germline CDR1 is SGHRS and CDR2 YFSETQ. The CDR3 sequence is 13 residues long.